Listed here are 5 T cell receptor beta chains from one sample, sequenced in a study of blood T cell repertoires in COVID-19. Using immunoSEQ multiplex PCR, the repertoire was profiled, and TCRdb retains in-frame clones only, with some absent. The repertoire consists of 190,000 or so clones, with around nine tenths occurring once and the leading ten covering about 2.5%. The sample comprised peripheral blood. Receptor source: a man in his forties or fifties with active or convalescent COVID-19.

The count of this clone is one. The rearrangement uses TRBV6-1 and TRBJ1-5; no reliable D call. CDR3 length: 16 residues. Germline CDR1 is MNHNS and CDR2 is SASEGT. V dropped 0 bases and J dropped 10 bases, with 19 bases sitting between them. CDR3 amino acids: CASSEADWTAITPQHF. For the CDR3, the DNA is TGTGCCAGCAGTGAAGCGGACTGGACGGCTATCACACCCCAGCATTTT.

There are a few counts of this clone. The gene calls are TRBV16 and TRBJ1-5, with D unresolved. The germline CDR1 and CDR2 sequences are KGHSY and FQNENV. The CDR3 loop spans 15 amino acids. Trimming shortened V by 0 bases and J by 2 bases, and 8 bases separated the two germline ends. This CDR3 reads CASSQSNQGNQPQHF. CDR3 DNA sequence: TGTGCCAGCAGCCAATCGAACCAGGGCAATCAGCCCCAGCATTTT.

The rearrangement uses TRBV10-3 and TRBJ1-6, with 11 nucleotides matching TRBD1. This CDR3 has 13 residues. The germline V gene has CDR1 ENHRY and CDR2 SYGVKD. V lost 9 bases and J lost 7; bases outside the gene matches: 2. The CDR3 region has the DNA TGTGCCATAGGGACAGGGGGAAATTCACCCCTCCACTTT. This gives the protein CAIGTGGNSPLHF.

This chain connects TRBV7-3 to TRBJ1-1; 7 bases are shared with TRBD1. V trimming: 2 bases; J trimming: 4 bases; junction bases outside the gene matches: 4. The CDR3 contains 14 residues. From germline, CDR1 is SGHTA and CDR2 FQGTGA. The CDR3 DNA reads TGTGCCAGCAGCTTAGACAGGGTTGGCACTGAAGCTTTCTTT. Its protein product is CASSLDRVGTEAFF.

The chain combines TRBV10-3 with TRBJ2-1, with 14 positions matching TRBD2. There are 17 residues in the CDR3. CDR1 and CDR2 from the germline V gene are ENHRY and SYGVKD. The ends lost 0 bases at V and 4 bases at J; junction bases unmatched: 2. This CDR3 reads CAISESGTSGGYNEQFF. The CDR3 region has the DNA TGTGCCATCAGTGAGTCTGGGACTAGCGGGGGTTACAATGAGCAGTTCTTC.